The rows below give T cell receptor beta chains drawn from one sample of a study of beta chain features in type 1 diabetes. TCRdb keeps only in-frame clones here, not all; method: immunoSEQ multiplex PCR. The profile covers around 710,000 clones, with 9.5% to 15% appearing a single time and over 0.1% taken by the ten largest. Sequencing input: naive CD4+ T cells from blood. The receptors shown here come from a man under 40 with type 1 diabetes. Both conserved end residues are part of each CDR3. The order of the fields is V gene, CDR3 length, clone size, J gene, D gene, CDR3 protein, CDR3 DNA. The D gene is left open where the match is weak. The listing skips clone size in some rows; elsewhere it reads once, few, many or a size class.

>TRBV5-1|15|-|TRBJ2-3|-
CASSSDTTSTDTQYF
TGCGCCAGCAGCTCGGACACCACTAGCACAGATACGCAGTATTTT
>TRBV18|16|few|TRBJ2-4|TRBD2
CASSSRLAGESDIQYF
TGTGCCAGCTCATCACGACTAGCGGGGGAGAGTGACATTCAGTACTTC
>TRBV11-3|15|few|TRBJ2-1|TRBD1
CASSLGTGIYNEQFF
TGTGCCAGCAGCTTAGGGACAGGGATCTACAATGAGCAGTTCTTC
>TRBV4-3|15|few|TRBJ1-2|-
CASSQASPKGYGYTF
TGCGCCAGCAGCCAAGCTAGTCCCAAAGGGTATGGCTACACCTTC
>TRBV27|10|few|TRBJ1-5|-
CATFNQPQHF
TGTGCCACCTTTAATCAGCCCCAGCATTTT
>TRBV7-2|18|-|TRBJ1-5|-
CASSLFSSSVDSNQPQHF
TGTGCCAGCAGCTTATTTAGTTCGTCGGTGGATAGCAATCAGCCCCAGCATTTT
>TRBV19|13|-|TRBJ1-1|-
CASSITADTEAFF
TGTGCCAGTAGTATCACCGCGGACACTGAAGCTTTCTTT
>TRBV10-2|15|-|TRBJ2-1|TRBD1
CASSGWTGSYNEQFF
TGCGCCAGCAGTGGCTGGACAGGGTCCTACAATGAGCAGTTCTTC
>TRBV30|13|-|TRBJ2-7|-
CAWSGMTPYEQYF
TGTGCCTGGAGTGGGATGACCCCCTACGAGCAGTACTTC
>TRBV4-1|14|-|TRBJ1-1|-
CASSPRGMNTEAFF
TGCGCCAGCAGCCCGCGGGGCATGAACACTGAAGCTTTCTTT
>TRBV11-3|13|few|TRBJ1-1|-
CASSSRRGAEAFF
TGTGCCAGCAGCTCTAGGCGGGGGGCTGAAGCTTTCTTT
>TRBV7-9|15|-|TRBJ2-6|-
CASSLGGSGANVLTF
TGTGCCAGCAGCTTAGGGGGCTCTGGGGCCAACGTCCTGACTTTC
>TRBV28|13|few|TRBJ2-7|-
CASSLATSYEQYF
TGTGCCAGCAGTTTAGCTACCTCCTACGAGCAGTACTTC
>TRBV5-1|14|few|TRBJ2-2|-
CASSLASDTGELFF
TGCGCCAGCAGCTTGGCTAGCGACACCGGGGAGCTGTTTTTT
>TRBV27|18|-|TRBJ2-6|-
CASSSEQWATGGANVLTF
TGTGCCAGCAGTTCAGAACAATGGGCTACCGGTGGGGCCAACGTCCTGACTTTC
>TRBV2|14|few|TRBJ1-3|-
CASSYRNSGNTIYF
TGTGCCAGCAGTTACCGAAACTCTGGAAACACCATATATTTT
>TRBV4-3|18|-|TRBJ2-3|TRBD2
CASSQAELAGGLLNTQYF
TGCGCCAGCAGCCAAGCAGAACTAGCGGGGGGGCTGCTAAATACGCAGTATTTT
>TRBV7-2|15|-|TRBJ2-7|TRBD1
CASSLWTGASYEQYF
TGTGCCAGCAGCCTGTGGACAGGAGCCTCCTACGAGCAGTACTTC
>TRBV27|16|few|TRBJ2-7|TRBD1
CASSPIYRDSSYEQYF
TGTGCCAGCAGTCCCATCTACCGGGACAGTTCCTACGAGCAGTACTTC
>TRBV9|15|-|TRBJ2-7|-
CASSGGMGSSYEQYF
TGTGCCAGCAGCGGAGGGATGGGGAGCTCCTACGAGCAGTACTTC
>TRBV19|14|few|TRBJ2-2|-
CASSPDSFNGELFF
TGTGCCAGTAGTCCGGACAGCTTTAACGGGGAGCTGTTTTTT
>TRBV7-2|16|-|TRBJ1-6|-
CASSSSYRAVDSPLHF
TGTGCCAGCAGCTCAAGTTACAGGGCTGTGGATTCACCCCTCCACTTT
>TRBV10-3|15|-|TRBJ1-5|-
CAISESGAGTQPQHF
TGTGCCATCAGTGAGTCGGGAGCAGGGACTCAGCCCCAGCATTTT
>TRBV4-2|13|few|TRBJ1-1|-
CASSQAQNTEAFF
TGTGCCAGCAGCCAAGCCCAGAACACTGAAGCTTTCTTT
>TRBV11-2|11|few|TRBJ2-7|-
CASSSSYEQYF
TGTGCCAGCAGTTCGTCCTACGAGCAGTACTTC
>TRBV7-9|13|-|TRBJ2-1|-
CASSWKEWDEQFF
TGTGCCAGCAGCTGGAAGGAGTGGGATGAGCAGTTCTTC
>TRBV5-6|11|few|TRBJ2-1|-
CASSLNDEQFF
TGTGCCAGCAGCTTGAATGATGAGCAGTTCTTC
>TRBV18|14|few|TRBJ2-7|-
CASSLGQGGDEQYF
TGTGCCAGCTCACTGGGGCAGGGCGGGGACGAGCAGTACTTC
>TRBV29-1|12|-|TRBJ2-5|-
CSTTGTQETQYF
TGCAGCACCACCGGGACGCAAGAGACCCAGTACTTC
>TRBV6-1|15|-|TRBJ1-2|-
CASSPGPERGYGYTF
TGTGCCAGCAGCCCTGGACCCGAACGCGGCTATGGCTACACCTTC
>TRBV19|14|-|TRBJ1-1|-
CASSSWRAGTEAFF
TGTGCCAGTAGTAGTTGGCGGGCCGGAACTGAAGCTTTCTTT
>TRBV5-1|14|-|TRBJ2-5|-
CASSLGGPSVTQYF
TGCGCCAGCAGCTTGGGGGGACCGAGCGTGACCCAGTACTTC
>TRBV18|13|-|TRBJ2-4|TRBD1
CASSPDREAIQYF
TGTGCCAGCTCACCAGACAGGGAAGCCATTCAGTACTTC
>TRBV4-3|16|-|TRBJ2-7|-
CASSQDYAANTGEQYF
TGCGCCAGCAGCCAAGACTACGCGGCTAATACCGGCGAGCAGTACTTC
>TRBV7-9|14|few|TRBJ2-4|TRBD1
CASSETGGANIQYF
TGTGCCAGCAGCGAAACAGGGGGCGCGAACATTCAGTACTTC
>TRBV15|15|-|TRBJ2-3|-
CATSRRPSRENTQYF
TGTGCCACCAGCAGACGTCCAAGTAGGGAGAATACGCAGTATTTT
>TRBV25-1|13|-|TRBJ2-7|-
CASSDAQLYEQYF
TGTGCCAGCAGTGATGCCCAACTATACGAGCAGTACTTC
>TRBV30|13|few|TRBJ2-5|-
CAWSFSGGETQYF
TGTGCCTGGAGTTTTAGTGGAGGAGAGACCCAGTACTTC